This TCR beta chain was recovered during a study of T cell responses to AZD1222 COVID-19 vaccine. Regarding the study as a whole: Repertoire sampling happened only post peak T cell response.

CDR1 is SGHTA and CDR2 is FQGNSA in the germline V gene. The CDR3 is made up of 11 amino acids. Trimming shortened V by 1 base and J by 5 bases, and 1 base separated the two germline ends. Measured with immunoSEQ multiplex PCR; TCRdb has only the in-frame clones, and not every one. Counted here are 180,000 or so clones, 85% to 90% occurring once; the ten biggest clones make up roughly 27%. Of note for this clone: Antigen specificity is unknown. The same CDR3 arises from other DNA sequences in this sample as well.

The J gene is TRBJ2-3, the V gene TRBV7-2; D is undetermined. This TCR came from an adult who received the AZD1222 COVID-19 vaccine. Sequenced here: peripheral blood, sampled 28 days after the second AZD1222 dose. The CDR3 loop is CASSLEDTQYF. The CDR3 bases are TGTGCCAGCAGCTTAGAAGATACGCAGTATTTT.